The 26 T cell receptor beta chains listed next were all sequenced from one sample in a study of radiation and T cells in renal cell carcinoma. Time point reported: baseline pretreatment blood. The treatment: 15 Gy SBRT to primary tumor, nephrectomy 4 weeks later. The table came from immunoSEQ multiplex PCR; TCRdb's copy has only in-frame clones and leaves some out. The sample lists some 100,000 clones, about 79% occurring once. The source material was blood, sampled from a patient whose treatment included radiotherapy and nephrectomy. The origin of the receptors is a man between 60 and 75 years old with renal cell carcinoma.

The rearrangement links TRBV7-8 to TRBJ1-2, with TRBD1 as a possible D gene (5 bases). Trimming left V 1 base short and J 4 bases short, with 13 bases between. The CDR3 spans 15 residues. Germline lookup yields CDR1 SGHVS and CDR2 FQNEAQ. This chain's CDR3 is CASSLVGGSGYGYTF. The CDR3 DNA reads TGTGCCAGCAGCTTAGTGGGGGGGTCGGGCTATGGCTACACCTTC.

The chain recombines TRBV5-1 with TRBJ1-1; tentatively, D is TRBD1 (5 bases). Germline CDR1 is SGHRS and CDR2 is YFSETQ. CDR3 length equals 14 residues. Trimming took off 5 bases at V and 1 base at J, with 12 bases between the two ends. CDR3 protein: CASSAVRENTEAFF. CDR3 nucleotides: TGCGCCAGCAGTGCGGTCAGGGAGAACACTGAAGCTTTCTTT.

V gene TRBV5-1 combines with J gene TRBJ2-7; 7 nucleotides agree with TRBD2. With 5 bases clipped from V and 0 bases from J, the junction kept 8 bases outside the gene matches. This CDR3 has 15 residues. CDR1 SGHRS and CDR2 YFSETQ come from the germline V gene. The CDR3 sequence is CASRTLAVSSYEQYF. As DNA, the CDR3 is TGCGCCAGCAGGACCCTAGCGGTGAGCTCCTACGAGCAGTACTTC.

The rearrangement uses TRBV4-1 and TRBJ1-3; TRBD1 is a possible D gene (6 bases). Between the trimmed V and J ends, which lost 4 bases and 0 bases, there was a span of 13 bases. Per germline, CDR1 MGHRA and CDR2 YSYEKL. The length of the CDR3 is 16 residues. The CDR3 reads CASSRGQRDSGNTIYF. CDR3 nucleotide sequence: TGCGCCAGCAGCCGCGGACAGCGAGACTCTGGAAACACCATATATTTT.

The chain carries TRBV29-1 and TRBJ1-1, with 7 bases lining up with TRBD1. This CDR3 is 12 amino acids long. Germline trimming cut 5 bases from V and 7 bases from J; bases unmatched to any gene: 7. Germline V gene lookup returns CDR1 SQVTM and CDR2 ANQGSEA. The chain's CDR3 is CSVSSQGVEAFF. The DNA of the CDR3 is TGCAGCGTTTCCAGTCAGGGGGTTGAAGCTTTCTTT.

The J gene is TRBJ2-1, the V gene TRBV7-8; no firm D call. Trimming pared 5 bases from V and 15 bases from J, leaving 17 bases between. Germline V CDR1 and CDR2: SGHVS, FQNEAQ. This CDR3 contains 12 residues. The CDR3: CASSPSLRLLFF. The CDR3 DNA reads TGTGCCAGCAGCCCCTCTCTTAGGTTACTGTTCTTC.

V and J are TRBV9 and TRBJ1-1; D remains unclear. The ends were cut back, 3 bases at V and 1 base at J, with 10 bases in the middle. Germline V gene sequence: CDR1 SGDLS, CDR2 YYNGEE. There are 14 residues in the CDR3. The CDR3 DNA reads TGTGCCAGCAGCGCTCAGGCGCCGAACACTGAAGCTTTCTTT. It is translated as CASSAQAPNTEAFF.

The chain joins TRBV7-8 to TRBJ2-1; 13 positions match TRBD2. CDR1 and CDR2 (germline): SGHVS, FQNEAQ. With 6 bases clipped from V and 6 bases from J, the junction kept 8 bases outside the gene matches. This CDR3 is 16 amino acids long. As DNA, the CDR3 is TGTGCCAGCAGTCCCGCCGGGACTAGCGGGATCAATGAGCAGTTCTTC. This sequence encodes CASSPAGTSGINEQFF.

This clone has only one observation. The rearrangement links TRBV6-6 to TRBJ2-2; 10 bases match TRBD2. V dropped 6 bases and J dropped 3; count of bases not matched to a gene: 4. The CDR3 is made up of 15 amino acids. CDR1 MNHNY and CDR2 SVGAGI come from the germline V gene (reference sequence). The CDR3 is CASRRSGRDTGELFF. CDR3 DNA: TGTGCCAGCAGGAGAAGCGGGAGGGACACCGGGGAGCTGTTTTTT.

The CDR3 region has the DNA TGTGCCAGCAGCCCTGGGACAGATCTTATCATTGTCGAGCAGTACTTC. The encoded protein is CASSPGTDLIIVEQYF. V gene TRBV7-6 combines with J gene TRBJ2-7; TRBD1 matches 7 bases. Trimming took 5 bases from V and 6 from J; bases not matched to a gene: 16. The CDR3 runs to 16 residues. From germline, CDR1 is SGHVS and CDR2 FNYEAQ.

This chain joins TRBV19 and TRBJ1-1; 8 positions match TRBD1. CDR1 LNHDA and CDR2 SQIVND come from the germline V gene (reference sequence). V dropped 4 bases and J dropped 5; count of bases not matched to a gene: 3. This CDR3 has 13 amino acids. CDR3 protein: CASSRTGLTEAFF. As DNA, the CDR3 is TGTGCCAGTAGTAGGACAGGGCTTACTGAAGCTTTCTTT.

This clone has a handful of counts. The chain recombines TRBV2 with TRBJ2-5, with 8 bases that match TRBD1. Germline V gene lookup returns CDR1 SNHLY and CDR2 FYNNEI. The J segment lost 5 bases and the V segment lost 5 bases, leaving 13 bases of the junction unmatched. This CDR3 spans 16 amino acids. CDR3 sequence reads: CASSLNRGISVETQYF. The CDR3 coding sequence is TGTGCCAGCAGTCTAAACAGGGGGATAAGCGTCGAGACCCAGTACTTC.

The CDR3: CASSQNREQPQHF. CDR3 bases: TGTGCCAGCAGTCAGAATAGAGAGCAGCCCCAGCATTTT. This chain joins TRBV2 and TRBJ1-5; D is unclear. Trimming removed 5 bases at V and 7 bases at J, with 12 bases between. The CDR3 is made up of 13 amino acids. Germline V gives CDR1 SNHLY, CDR2 FYNNEI.

This chain joins TRBV5-1 and TRBJ2-2; a weak D match, TRBD2 (6 bases). This CDR3 region has 15 residues. The germline V and J ends were trimmed by 4 bases and 0 bases, with 10 bases remaining between them. The V gene's germline CDR1 is SGHRS and CDR2 YFSETQ. The CDR3 loop is CASSGAGTNTGELFF. CDR3 sequence (DNA): TGCGCCAGCAGCGGCGCGGGAACGAACACCGGGGAGCTGTTTTTT.

In DNA, the CDR3 is TGCGCCAGCAGCTGGTCAGGGGGCACAGATACGCAGTATTTT. Its translation: CASSWSGGTDTQYF. The chain has TRBV5-1 and TRBJ2-3; D is possibly TRBD1 (6 bases). The V and J ends lost 3 bases and 1 base respectively, with 9 bases between them. There are 14 residues in the CDR3. CDR1 and CDR2 from the germline V gene are SGHRS and YFSETQ.

This chain joins TRBV5-1 and TRBJ1-4; 7 bases line up with TRBD1. This CDR3 spans 16 amino acids. J gave up 0 bases and V 5 bases, and 7 bases lay outside the gene matches. Germline V gene data show CDR1 as SGHRS and CDR2 as YFSETQ. CDR3 loop: CASSRTGGTTNEKLFF. As DNA, the CDR3 is TGCGCCAGCAGTCGGACAGGAGGGACAACTAATGAAAAACTGTTTTTT.

The chain is built from TRBV11-3 and TRBJ2-3; 9 bases fit TRBD1. The CDR3 covers 15 residues. With 5 bases clipped from V and 2 bases from J, the junction kept 5 bases outside the gene matches. From germline, CDR1 is SGHNT and CDR2 YENEEA. The CDR3 loop reads CASSPGTGYTDTQYF. The DNA for the CDR3 is TGTGCCAGCAGCCCAGGGACAGGGTACACAGATACGCAGTATTTT.

The chain links TRBV6-1 to TRBJ1-2; the D gene is possibly TRBD1 (5 bases). CDR3 size: 13 residues. The V gene lost 6 bases and the J gene lost 8 bases, with 16 bases spanning the gap. CDR1 and CDR2 from the germline V gene are MNHNS and SASEGT. CDR3 nucleotides: TGTGCCAGCAGAGTTGGGACGGCGCTGGGCTACACCTTC. This encodes CASRVGTALGYTF.

This sequence joins TRBV5-4 and TRBJ2-3; D unresolved. There are 14 residues in the CDR3. Trimming removed 4 bases from V and 2 bases from J, with 11 bases in between. Per the germline V gene, CDR1 is SGHNT and CDR2 is YYREEE (reference sequence). The CDR3 bases are TGTGCCAGCAGCCCTCTGCGGTTCACAGATACGCAGTATTTT. This gives the protein CASSPLRFTDTQYF.

This clone has a single count. Within the sample, other DNA sequences also encode this same CDR3. The chain has TRBV19 and TRBJ1-5; D uncertain. CDR1 is LNHDA, CDR2 SQIVND, per germline (reference sequence). The CDR3 extends over 14 amino acids. Trimming left V 3 bases short and J 1 base short, with 7 bases between. CDR3 residues: CASSITGSNQPQHF. CDR3 DNA sequence: TGTGCCAGTAGTATTACTGGAAGCAATCAGCCCCAGCATTTT.

The V and J genes are TRBV11-2 and TRBJ2-2; D unclear. Deletions cut 3 bases from V and 4 bases from J, with 18 bases between. Germline V gene data show CDR1 as SGHAT and CDR2 as FQNNGV. The CDR3 covers 17 residues. In DNA, the CDR3 is TGTGCCAGCAGCTTTTTGTTGGGCTCCTCGGGCACCGGGGAGCTGTTTTTT. Translated: CASSFLLGSSGTGELFF.

The rearrangement uses TRBV19 and TRBJ2-1; D might be TRBD1 or TRBD2, each matching 5 bases. The V gene's germline CDR1 is LNHDA and CDR2 SQIVND (reference sequence). CDR3 size: 16 residues. Trimming pared 5 bases from V and 2 bases from J, leaving 16 bases between. The chain's CDR3 is CASSGEGTLTYNEQFF. The CDR3, as DNA: TGTGCCAGTAGTGGGGAAGGGACCCTTACCTACAATGAGCAGTTCTTC.

The chain employs TRBV5-1 and TRBJ2-3; D might be TRBD2 (5 bases). There are 13 residues in the CDR3. Germline loops: CDR1 SGHRS, CDR2 YFSETQ. V dropped 4 bases and J dropped 0 bases, with 6 bases sitting between them. The CDR3 loop is CASSPGSTDTQYF. The CDR3 DNA reads TGCGCCAGCAGCCCGGGAAGCACAGATACGCAGTATTTT.

This clone was detected only once. V gene TRBV5-1 combines with J gene TRBJ2-3; 7 nucleotides align to TRBD2. Germline CDR1 SGHRS, CDR2 YFSETQ. The J segment lost 1 base and the V segment lost 5 bases, leaving 4 bases of the junction unmatched. The CDR3 has 14 residues. The CDR3 protein is CASREREGTDTQYF. The CDR3, as DNA: TGCGCCAGCAGAGAACGGGAGGGCACAGATACGCAGTATTTT.

This clone was recorded once. The chain joins TRBV5-1 to TRBJ1-2; 10 bases map to TRBD1. The length of the CDR3 is 16 residues. Germline CDR1 SGHRS, CDR2 YFSETQ. The J segment lost 4 bases and the V segment lost 1 base, leaving 7 bases of the junction unmatched. The CDR3 here is CASSLQTGGPSYGYTF. The CDR3 nucleotides are TGCGCCAGCAGCTTGCAGACAGGGGGCCCCTCCTATGGCTACACCTTC. Full variable domain (missing parts from reference TRBV5-1 and TRBJ1-2): KAGVTQTPRYLIKTRGQQVTLSCSPISGHRSVSWYQQTPGQGLQFLFEYFSETQRNKGNFPGRFSGRQFSNSRSEMNVSTLELGDSALYLCASSLQTGGPSYGYTFGSGTRLTVV.

V is TRBV7-3 and J is TRBJ1-5, with D hard to call. This CDR3 has 14 amino acids. V lost 5 bases and J lost 5, with 13 bases in between. Per germline, CDR1 SGHTA and CDR2 FQGTGA. The CDR3 nucleotides are TGTGCCAGCAGCCCAGGACCGGGAGATCAGCCCCAGCATTTT. The encoded protein is CASSPGPGDQPQHF.